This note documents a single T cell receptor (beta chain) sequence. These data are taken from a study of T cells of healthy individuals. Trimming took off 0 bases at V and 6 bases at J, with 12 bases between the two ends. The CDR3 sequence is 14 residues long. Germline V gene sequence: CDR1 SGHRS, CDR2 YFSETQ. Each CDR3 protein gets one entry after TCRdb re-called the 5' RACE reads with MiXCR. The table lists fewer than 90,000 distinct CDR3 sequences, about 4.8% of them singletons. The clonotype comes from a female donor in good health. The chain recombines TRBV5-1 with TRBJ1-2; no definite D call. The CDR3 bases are TGCGCCAGCAGCTTGGTTGGGGAGTGGGATGGCTACACCTTC. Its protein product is CASSLVGEWDGYTF.